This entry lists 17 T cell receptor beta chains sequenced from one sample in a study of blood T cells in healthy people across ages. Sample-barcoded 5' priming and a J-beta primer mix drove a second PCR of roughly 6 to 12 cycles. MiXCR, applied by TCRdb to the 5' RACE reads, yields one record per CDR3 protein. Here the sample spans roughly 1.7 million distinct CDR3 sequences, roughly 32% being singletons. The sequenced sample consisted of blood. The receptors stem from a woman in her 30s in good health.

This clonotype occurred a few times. The CDR3: CASSEARQNEQFF. The CDR3 bases are TGTGCCAGCAGTGAAGCGCGGCAAAATGAGCAGTTCTTC. The rearrangement links TRBV2 to TRBJ2-1, with D unresolved. The CDR3 loop spans 13 amino acids. Trimming cost V 0 bases and J 7 bases, with 7 bases left between them. Germline V CDR1 and CDR2: SNHLY, FYNNEI.

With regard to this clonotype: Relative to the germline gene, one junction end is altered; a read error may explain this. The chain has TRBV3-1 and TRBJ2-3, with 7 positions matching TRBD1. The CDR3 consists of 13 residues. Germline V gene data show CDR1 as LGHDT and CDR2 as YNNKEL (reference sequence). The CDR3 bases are TGTACCAGCGGTCCGACAGGGCCGGATACGCAGTATTTT. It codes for CTSGPTGPDTQYF.

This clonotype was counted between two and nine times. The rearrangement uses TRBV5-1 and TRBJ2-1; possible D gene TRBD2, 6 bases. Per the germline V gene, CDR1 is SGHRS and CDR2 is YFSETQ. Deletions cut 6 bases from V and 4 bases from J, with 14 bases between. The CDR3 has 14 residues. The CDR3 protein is CASTAADYYNEQFF. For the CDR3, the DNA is TGCGCCAGCACGGCAGCGGACTATTACAATGAGCAGTTCTTC.

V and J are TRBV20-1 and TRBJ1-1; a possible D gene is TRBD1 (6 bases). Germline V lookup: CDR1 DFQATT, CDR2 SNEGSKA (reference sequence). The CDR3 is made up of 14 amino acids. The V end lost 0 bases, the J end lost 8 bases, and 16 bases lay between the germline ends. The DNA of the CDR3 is TGCAGTGCTAGAGATCAGGGGATGGGGACCGAAGCTTTCTTT. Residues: CSARDQGMGTEAFF.

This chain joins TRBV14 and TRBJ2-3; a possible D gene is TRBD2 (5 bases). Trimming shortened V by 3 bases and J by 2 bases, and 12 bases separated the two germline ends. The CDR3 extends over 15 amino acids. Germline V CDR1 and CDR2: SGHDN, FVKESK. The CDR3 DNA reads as TGTGCCAGCAGCCAGGGTGGACTCCCCACAGATACGCAGTATTTT. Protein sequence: CASSQGGLPTDTQYF.

The CDR3 region is CASSPYDRAYNEKLFF. The CDR3 coding sequence is TGTGCCAGCAGCCCCTACGACAGGGCGTATAATGAAAAACTGTTTTTT. V is TRBV7-2 and J is TRBJ1-4; 7 positions match TRBD1. The CDR3 extends over 16 amino acids. J lost 4 bases, V lost 5 bases, and 10 bases had no gene match. Germline V gene lookup returns CDR1 SGHTA and CDR2 FQGNSA.

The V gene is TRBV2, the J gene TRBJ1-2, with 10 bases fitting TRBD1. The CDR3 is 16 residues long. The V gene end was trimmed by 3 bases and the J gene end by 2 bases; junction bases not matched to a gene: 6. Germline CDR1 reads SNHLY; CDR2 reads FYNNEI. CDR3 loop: CASSDPRDRGNYGYTF. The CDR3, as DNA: TGTGCCAGCAGTGACCCCCGGGACAGGGGCAACTATGGCTACACCTTC.

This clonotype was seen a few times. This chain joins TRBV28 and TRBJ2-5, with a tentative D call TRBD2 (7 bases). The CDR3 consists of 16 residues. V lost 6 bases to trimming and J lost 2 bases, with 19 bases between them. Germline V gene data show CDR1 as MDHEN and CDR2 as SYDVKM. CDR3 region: CASRWGTRGGQETQYF. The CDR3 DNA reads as TGTGCCAGCAGATGGGGGACGAGGGGGGGGCAAGAGACCCAGTACTTC.

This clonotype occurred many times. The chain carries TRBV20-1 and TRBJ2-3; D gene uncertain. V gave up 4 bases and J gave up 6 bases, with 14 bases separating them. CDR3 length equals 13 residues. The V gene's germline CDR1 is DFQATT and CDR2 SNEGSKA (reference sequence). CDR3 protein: CSATPLEIDTQYF. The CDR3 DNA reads TGCAGTGCTACCCCTCTAGAGATTGATACGCAGTATTTT.

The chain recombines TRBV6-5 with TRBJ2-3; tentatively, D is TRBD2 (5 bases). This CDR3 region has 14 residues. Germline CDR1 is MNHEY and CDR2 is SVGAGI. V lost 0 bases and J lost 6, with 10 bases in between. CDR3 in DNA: TGTGCCAGCAGTTACTCGGACTGGAGGGATACGCAGTATTTT. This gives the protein CASSYSDWRDTQYF.

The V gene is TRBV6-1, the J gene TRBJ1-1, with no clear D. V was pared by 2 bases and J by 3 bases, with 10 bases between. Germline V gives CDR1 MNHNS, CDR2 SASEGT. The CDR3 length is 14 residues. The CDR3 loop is CASSESGWDTEAFF. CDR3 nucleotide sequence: TGTGCCAGCAGTGAATCTGGGTGGGACACTGAAGCTTTCTTT.

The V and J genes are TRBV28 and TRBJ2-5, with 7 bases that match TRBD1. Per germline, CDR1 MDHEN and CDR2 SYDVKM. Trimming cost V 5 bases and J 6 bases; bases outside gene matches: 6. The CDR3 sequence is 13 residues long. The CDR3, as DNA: TGTGCCAGCAGTCCCCGACAGGGCCAGACCCAGTACTTC. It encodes CASSPRQGQTQYF.

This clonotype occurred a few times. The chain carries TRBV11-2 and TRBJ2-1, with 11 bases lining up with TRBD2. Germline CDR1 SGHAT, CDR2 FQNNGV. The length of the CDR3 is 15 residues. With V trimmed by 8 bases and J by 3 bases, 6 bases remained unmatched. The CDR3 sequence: CASGSGRAGYNEQFF. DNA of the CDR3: TGTGCCAGCGGTAGCGGGAGGGCCGGCTACAATGAGCAGTTCTTC.

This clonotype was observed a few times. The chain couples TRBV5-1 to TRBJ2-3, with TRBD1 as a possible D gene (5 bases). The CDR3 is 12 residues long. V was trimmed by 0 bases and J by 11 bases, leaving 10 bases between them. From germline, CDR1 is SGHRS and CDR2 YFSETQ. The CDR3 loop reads CASSLGQLQQYF. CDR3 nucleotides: TGCGCCAGCAGCTTGGGACAGCTTCAGCAGTATTTT.

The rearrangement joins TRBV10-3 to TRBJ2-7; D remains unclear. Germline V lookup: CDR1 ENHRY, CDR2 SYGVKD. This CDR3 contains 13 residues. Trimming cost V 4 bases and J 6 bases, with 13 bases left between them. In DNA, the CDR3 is TGTGCCATCAGTGGGCTGAGCCCCCTCGAGCAGTACTTC. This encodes CAISGLSPLEQYF.

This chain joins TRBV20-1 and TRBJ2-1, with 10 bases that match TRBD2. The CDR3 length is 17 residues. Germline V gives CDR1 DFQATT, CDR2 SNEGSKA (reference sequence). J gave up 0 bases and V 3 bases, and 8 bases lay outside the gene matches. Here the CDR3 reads CSASTLAGANSYNEQFF. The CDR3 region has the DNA TGCAGTGCTAGTACGCTAGCGGGGGCAAACTCCTACAATGAGCAGTTCTTC.

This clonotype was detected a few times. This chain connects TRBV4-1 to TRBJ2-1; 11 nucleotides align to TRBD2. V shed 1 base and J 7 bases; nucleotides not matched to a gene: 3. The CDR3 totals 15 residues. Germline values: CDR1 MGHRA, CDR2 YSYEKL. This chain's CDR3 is CASSQVSGRVNEQFF. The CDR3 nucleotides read TGCGCCAGCAGCCAAGTTAGCGGGAGGGTAAATGAGCAGTTCTTC.